This TCR beta chain was sequenced during a study of shared clonotypes between healthy human individuals. CDR3 length: 16 residues. CDR1 LNHDA and CDR2 SQIVND come from the germline V gene (reference sequence). After removal of 6 bases from V and 3 bases from J, the junction contained 12 bases not matched to a gene. TCRdb's copy holds only in-frame clones and misses some; the assay was immunoSEQ multiplex PCR. The repertoire holds about 490,000 clones, with 79% as singletons. The TCR comes from a woman between 35 and 50 years old in good health. Some clones in this sample may be carry-over from other donors' samples. Sample: PBMCs. The chain recombines TRBV19 with TRBJ1-2, with 8 bases aligning to TRBD1. The CDR3 DNA follows: TGTGCCAGTAGCCTTCACCGACAGGGGAGGGACTATGGCTACACCTTC. It encodes CASSLHRQGRDYGYTF.